This is a list of T cell receptor beta chains from one sample in a study. TCRdb used MiXCR to reprocess the 5' RACE reads, holding one entry per CDR3 protein. The sample lists approximately 50,000 distinct CDR3 sequences, more than 25% occurring once. The sequenced sample consisted of tumor-infiltrating Tregs sorted from the breast tumor. Receptors were obtained from a female donor with breast cancer. Each CDR3 is given with its conserved first and last residue. Each record gives: CDR3 protein, CDR3 DNA, clone size, J gene, D gene, V gene. A D gene is named only where the DNA matches it firmly. Where a row states a size, it is once, few, many or the class of an expanded clone; other rows omit it.

CASSLFSGSNTGELFF | TGTGCCAGCAGTTTATTTAGCGGGAGCAACACCGGGGAGCTGTTTTTT | NA | TRBJ2-2 | TRBD2 | TRBV12-3/TRBV12-4
CASSQDLWQGPSNQPQHF | TGCGCCAGCAGCCAAGATCTATGGCAGGGGCCGAGCAATCAGCCCCAGCATTTT | NA | TRBJ1-5 | NA | TRBV4-3
CASSLSPRDSHTGAFF | TGCGCCAGCAGCCTAAGCCCACGGGACAGTCACACTGGAGCTTTCTTT | few | TRBJ1-1 | TRBD1 | TRBV5-1
CSAKGTSGAYEQYF | TGCAGTGCCAAAGGGACTAGCGGAGCCTACGAGCAGTACTTC | NA | TRBJ2-7 | TRBD2 | TRBV20-1
CASSKDRSQETQYF | TGTGCCAGCAGCAAAGACAGGAGCCAAGAGACCCAGTACTTC | few | TRBJ2-5 | NA | TRBV7-2
CASSNRDRRNSNQPQHF | TGTGCCAGCAGCAACAGGGACAGGCGGAATAGCAATCAGCCCCAGCATTTT | few | TRBJ1-5 | TRBD1 | TRBV6-2/TRBV6-3
CASSSGLAGDTQYF | TGTGCCAGCAGTTCCGGACTAGCGGGAGATACGCAGTATTTT | NA | TRBJ2-3 | TRBD2 | TRBV7-6
CASSLMGNRRGYNEQFF | TGTGCCAGCAGCTTAATGGGGAACAGGAGGGGCTACAATGAGCAGTTCTTC | NA | TRBJ2-1 | NA | TRBV7-3
CASLPGGRTVRDEQFF | TGTGCCAGCCTACCGGGCGGGAGGACCGTCCGAGATGAGCAGTTCTTC | NA | TRBJ2-1 | TRBD2 | TRBV28
CASSAGGELFF | TGTGCCAGCAGCGCGGGGGGGGAGCTGTTTTTT | NA | TRBJ2-2 | NA | TRBV7-3
CASSQGSGTYNEQFF | TGCGCCAGCAGCCAAGGTTCAGGCACCTACAATGAGCAGTTCTTC | many | TRBJ2-1 | NA | TRBV4-3
CASSPSLWDRGPNMANTIYF | TGTGCCAGCAGTCCCTCCCTTTGGGACAGGGGGCCAAACATGGCAAACACCATATATTTT | many | TRBJ1-3 | TRBD1 | TRBV6-5
CASSLTHPGGTQYF | TGTGCCAGCAGTTTAACCCATCCGGGAGGTACGCAGTATTTT | few | TRBJ2-3 | TRBD2 | TRBV12-3/TRBV12-4
CASSSDSGLDNEQFF | TGTGCCAGCAGCTCGGACAGCGGTTTGGACAATGAGCAGTTCTTC | few | TRBJ2-1 | NA | TRBV7-3
CSARDYSGGPKQETQYF | TGCAGTGCTAGAGATTATAGCGGGGGGCCGAAGCAAGAGACCCAGTACTTC | many | TRBJ2-5 | TRBD2 | TRBV20-1
CASRGGRADTEAFF | TGTGCCAGCAGGGGGGGGCGGGCGGACACTGAAGCTTTCTTT | NA | TRBJ1-1 | NA | TRBV25-1
CASSPGQTTNYGYTF | TGTGCCAGCAGCCCGGGACAGACTACTAACTATGGCTACACCTTC | medium-sized | TRBJ1-2 | TRBD1 | TRBV7-2
CASSPQGPGYGYTF | TGCGCCAGCAGCCCCCAGGGGCCCGGCTATGGCTACACCTTC | NA | TRBJ1-2 | NA | TRBV4-3
CAISDPTGVDTVYF | TGTGCCATCAGTGATCCGACAGGGGTAGACACCGTATATTTT | NA | TRBJ1-3 | TRBD1 | TRBV10-3
CASGEDRGRGNEKLFF | TGTGCCAGCGGGGAGGACAGGGGCCGGGGGAATGAAAAACTGTTTTTT | NA | TRBJ1-4 | TRBD1 | TRBV6-1
CASSFSGRAIDEQFF | TGTGCCAGCAGCTTTAGCGGGAGGGCCATAGATGAGCAGTTCTTC | NA | TRBJ2-1 | TRBD2 | TRBV7-3
CASSSSIQGAYGYTF | TGTGCCAGCAGTTCAAGCATACAGGGGGCCTATGGCTACACCTTC | few | TRBJ1-2 | TRBD1 | TRBV3-1
CSVPKTSGSITGELFF | TGCAGCGTGCCGAAGACTAGCGGGAGTATCACCGGGGAGCTGTTTTTT | NA | TRBJ2-2 | TRBD2 | TRBV29-1
CSAWTGAANYGYTF | TGCAGTGCATGGACAGGGGCGGCCAACTATGGCTACACCTTC | many | TRBJ1-2 | TRBD1 | TRBV20-1
CASSFRGGYGYSF | TGTGCCAGCAGTTTCAGGGGAGGCTATGGCTACAGCTTC | NA | TRBJ1-2 | NA | TRBV12-3/TRBV12-4
CASSLIGNIDTQYF | TGTGCCAGCAGCTTGATCGGAAACATAGATACGCAGTATTTT | NA | TRBJ2-3 | NA | TRBV5-4
CASSLASNEQFF | TGTGCCAGCAGCTTAGCGAGCAATGAGCAGTTCTTC | many | TRBJ2-1 | NA | TRBV13
CASSLDGRSQETQYF | TGCGCCAGCAGCTTGGACGGCAGGAGCCAAGAGACCCAGTACTTC | NA | TRBJ2-5 | NA | TRBV5-1
CSARDRGTGVGGYTF | TGCAGTGCTAGAGATAGGGGGACAGGGGTTGGTGGCTACACCTTC | many | TRBJ1-2 | TRBD1 | TRBV20-1
CASSLNGQGGTEAFF | TGCGCCAGCAGCTTGAACGGACAGGGGGGCACTGAAGCTTTCTTT | many | TRBJ1-1 | TRBD1 | TRBV5-1
CASNVVSTEAFF | TGTGCCAGCAATGTTGTAAGCACTGAAGCTTTCTTT | NA | TRBJ1-1 | NA | TRBV2
CASARMSGQDTGELFF | TGTGCCAGCGCCCGGATGTCAGGTCAGGACACCGGGGAGCTGTTTTTT | NA | TRBJ2-2 | NA | TRBV6-1